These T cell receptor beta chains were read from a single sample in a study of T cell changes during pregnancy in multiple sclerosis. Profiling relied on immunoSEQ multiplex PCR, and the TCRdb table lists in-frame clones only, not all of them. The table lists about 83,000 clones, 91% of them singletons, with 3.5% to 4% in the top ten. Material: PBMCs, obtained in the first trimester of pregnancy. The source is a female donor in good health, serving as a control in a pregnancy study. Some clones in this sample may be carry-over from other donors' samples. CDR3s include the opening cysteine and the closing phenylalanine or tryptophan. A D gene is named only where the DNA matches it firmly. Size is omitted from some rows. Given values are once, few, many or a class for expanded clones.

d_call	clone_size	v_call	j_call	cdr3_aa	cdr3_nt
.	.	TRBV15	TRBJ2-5	CATSRGDSRQETQYF	TGTGCCACCAGCAGAGGCGACTCCCGTCAAGAGACCCAGTACTTC
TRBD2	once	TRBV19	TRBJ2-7	CASSIASGSSYEQYF	TGTGCCAGTAGTATTGCCAGCGGGAGCTCCTACGAGCAGTACTTC
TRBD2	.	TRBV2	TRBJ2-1	CASSDLGLAGGPPYNEQFF	TGTGCCAGCAGTGACTTGGGACTAGCGGGAGGGCCCCCCTACAATGAGCAGTTCTTC
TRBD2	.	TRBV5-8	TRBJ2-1	CASSRTSYNEQFF	TGTGCCAGCAGCCGGACTAGCTACAATGAGCAGTTCTTC
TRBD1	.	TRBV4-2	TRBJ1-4	CASSQSRTGGEKLFF	TGTGCCAGCAGCCAAAGTCGGACAGGGGGGGAAAAACTGTTTTTT
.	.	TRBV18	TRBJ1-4	CASSPQGGKLFF	TGTGCCAGCTCACCCCAGGGTGGAAAACTGTTTTTT
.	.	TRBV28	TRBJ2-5	CASSFFQIQETQYF	TGTGCCAGCAGTTTTTTCCAGATACAAGAGACCCAGTACTTC
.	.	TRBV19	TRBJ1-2	CASDPGRDLWYGYTF	TGTGCCAGTGACCCCGGGAGGGACCTCTGGTATGGCTACACCTTC
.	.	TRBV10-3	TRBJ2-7	CAISEGGKGYEQYF	TGTGCCATCAGTGAGGGCGGGAAGGGCTACGAGCAGTACTTC
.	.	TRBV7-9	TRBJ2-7	CASLPRGGPSYEQYF	TGTGCCAGCCTCCCCAGGGGAGGGCCGTCCTACGAGCAGTACTTC